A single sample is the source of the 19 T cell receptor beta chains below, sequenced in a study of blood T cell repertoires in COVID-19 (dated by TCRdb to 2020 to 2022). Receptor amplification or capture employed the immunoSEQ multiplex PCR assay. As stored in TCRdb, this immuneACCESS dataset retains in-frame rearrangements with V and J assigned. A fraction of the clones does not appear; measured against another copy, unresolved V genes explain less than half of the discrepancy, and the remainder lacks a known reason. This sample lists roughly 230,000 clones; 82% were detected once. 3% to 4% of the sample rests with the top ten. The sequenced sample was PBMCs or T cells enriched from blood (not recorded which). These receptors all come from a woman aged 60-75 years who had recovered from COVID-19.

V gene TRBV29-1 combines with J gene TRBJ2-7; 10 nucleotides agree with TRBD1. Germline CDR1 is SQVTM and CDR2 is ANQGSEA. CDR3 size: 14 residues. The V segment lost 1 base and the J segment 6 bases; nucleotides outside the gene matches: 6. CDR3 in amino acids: CSVEVSRTGGEQYF. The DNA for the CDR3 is TGCAGCGTTGAAGTGTCCCGGACAGGGGGCGAGCAGTACTTC.

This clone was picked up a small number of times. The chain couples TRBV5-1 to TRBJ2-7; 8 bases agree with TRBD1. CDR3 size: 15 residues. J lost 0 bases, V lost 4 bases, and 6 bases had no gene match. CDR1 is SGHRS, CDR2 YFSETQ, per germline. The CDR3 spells CASSPGQVSSYEQYF. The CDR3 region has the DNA TGCGCCAGCAGCCCGGGACAGGTCTCCTCCTACGAGCAGTACTTC.

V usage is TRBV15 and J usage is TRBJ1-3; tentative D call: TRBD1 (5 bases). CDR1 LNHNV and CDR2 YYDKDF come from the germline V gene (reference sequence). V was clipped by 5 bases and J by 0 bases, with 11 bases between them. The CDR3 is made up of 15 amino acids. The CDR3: CATSQDSYSGNTIYF. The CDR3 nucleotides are TGTGCCACCAGCCAAGACAGCTACTCTGGAAACACCATATATTTT.

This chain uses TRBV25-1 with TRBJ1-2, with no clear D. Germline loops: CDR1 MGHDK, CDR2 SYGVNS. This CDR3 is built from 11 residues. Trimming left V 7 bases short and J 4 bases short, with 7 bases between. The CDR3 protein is CASKDSYGYTF. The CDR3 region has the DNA TGTGCCAGCAAGGACTCCTATGGCTACACCTTC.

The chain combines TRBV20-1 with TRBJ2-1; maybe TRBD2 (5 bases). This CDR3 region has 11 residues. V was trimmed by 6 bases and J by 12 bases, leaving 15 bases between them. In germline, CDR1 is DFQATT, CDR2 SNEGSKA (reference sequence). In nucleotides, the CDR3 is TGCAGTGCCCACAGTACGGGATGGCAGTTCTTC. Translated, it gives CSAHSTGWQFF.

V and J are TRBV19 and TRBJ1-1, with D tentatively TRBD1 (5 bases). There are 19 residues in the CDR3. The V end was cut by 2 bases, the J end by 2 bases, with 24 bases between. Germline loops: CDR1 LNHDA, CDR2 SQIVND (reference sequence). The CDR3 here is CASSIIEFRVTDHNTEAFF. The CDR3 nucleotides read TGTGCCAGTAGTATAATTGAGTTCAGGGTGACAGATCACAACACTGAAGCTTTCTTT.

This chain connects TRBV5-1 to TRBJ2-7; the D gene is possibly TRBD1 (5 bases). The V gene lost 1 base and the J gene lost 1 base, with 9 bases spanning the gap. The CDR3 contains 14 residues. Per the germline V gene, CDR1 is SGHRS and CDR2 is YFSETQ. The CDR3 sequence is CASSLRAGSYEQYF. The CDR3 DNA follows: TGCGCCAGCAGCTTGAGGGCAGGGTCCTACGAGCAGTACTTC.

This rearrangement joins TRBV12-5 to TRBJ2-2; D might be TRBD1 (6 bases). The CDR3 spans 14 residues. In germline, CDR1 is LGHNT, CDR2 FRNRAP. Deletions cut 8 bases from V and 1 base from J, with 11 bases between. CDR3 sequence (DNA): TGTGCTAGTCTGGGGGCAGTGAACACCGGGGAGCTGTTTTTT. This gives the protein CASLGAVNTGELFF.

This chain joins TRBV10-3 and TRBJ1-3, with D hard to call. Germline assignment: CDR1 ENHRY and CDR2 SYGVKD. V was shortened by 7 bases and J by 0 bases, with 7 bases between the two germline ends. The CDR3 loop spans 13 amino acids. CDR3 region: CAITSGSGNTIYF. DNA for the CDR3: TGTGCCATCACGAGTGGCTCTGGAAACACCATATATTTT.

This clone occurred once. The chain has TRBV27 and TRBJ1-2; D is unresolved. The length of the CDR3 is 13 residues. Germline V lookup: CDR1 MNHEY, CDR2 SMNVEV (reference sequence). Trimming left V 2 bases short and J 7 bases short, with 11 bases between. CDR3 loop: CASSLKGGSGYTF. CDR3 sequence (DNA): TGTGCCAGCAGTTTAAAGGGAGGGTCTGGCTACACCTTC.

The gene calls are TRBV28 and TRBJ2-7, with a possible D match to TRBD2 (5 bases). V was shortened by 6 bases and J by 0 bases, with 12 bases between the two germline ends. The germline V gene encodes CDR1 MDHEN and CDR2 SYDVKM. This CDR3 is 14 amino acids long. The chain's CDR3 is CASRLGRGSYEQYF. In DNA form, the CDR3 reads TGTGCCAGCAGGCTCGGACGGGGCTCCTACGAGCAGTACTTC.

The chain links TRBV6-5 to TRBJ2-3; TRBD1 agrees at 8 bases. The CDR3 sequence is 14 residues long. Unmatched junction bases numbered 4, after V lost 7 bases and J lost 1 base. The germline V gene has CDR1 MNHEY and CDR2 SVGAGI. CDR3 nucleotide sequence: TGTGCCAGCACGTGGGGACAGGGCACAGATACGCAGTATTTT. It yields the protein CASTWGQGTDTQYF.

This CDR3 reads CASRPGTGIQPQHF. DNA of the CDR3: TGCGCCAGCAGACCGGGGACAGGGATTCAGCCCCAGCATTTT. V and J are TRBV5-1 and TRBJ1-5, with 9 bases aligning to TRBD1. The CDR3 length is 14 residues. Trimming removed 5 bases from V and 6 bases from J; junction bases left unmatched: 6. CDR1 and CDR2 (germline): SGHRS, YFSETQ.

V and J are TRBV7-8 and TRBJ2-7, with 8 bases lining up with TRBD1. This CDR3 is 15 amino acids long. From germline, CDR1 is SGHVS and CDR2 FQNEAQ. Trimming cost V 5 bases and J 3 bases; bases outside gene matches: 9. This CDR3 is CASSLLTGAIYEQYF. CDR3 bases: TGTGCCAGCAGCCTCCTGACAGGGGCTATCTACGAGCAGTACTTC.

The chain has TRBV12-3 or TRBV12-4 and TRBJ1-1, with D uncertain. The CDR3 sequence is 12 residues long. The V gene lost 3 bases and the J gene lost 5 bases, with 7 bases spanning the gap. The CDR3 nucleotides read TGTGCCAGCAGTTTTGCGATTACTGAAGCTTTCTTT. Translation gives CASSFAITEAFF.

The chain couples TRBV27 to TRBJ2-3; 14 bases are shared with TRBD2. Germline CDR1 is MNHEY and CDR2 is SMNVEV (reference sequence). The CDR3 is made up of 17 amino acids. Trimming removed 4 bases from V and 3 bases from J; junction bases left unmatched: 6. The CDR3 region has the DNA TGTGCCAGCAGTTCCGTTCGACTAGCGGGAGGGACAGATACGCAGTATTTT. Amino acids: CASSSVRLAGGTDTQYF.

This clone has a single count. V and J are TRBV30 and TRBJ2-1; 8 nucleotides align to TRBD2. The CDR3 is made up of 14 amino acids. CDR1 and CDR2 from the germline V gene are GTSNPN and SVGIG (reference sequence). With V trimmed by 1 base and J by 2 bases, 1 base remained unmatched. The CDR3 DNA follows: TGTGCCTGGAGTGCGACTAGCGCCTACAATGAGCAGTTCTTC. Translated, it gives CAWSATSAYNEQFF.

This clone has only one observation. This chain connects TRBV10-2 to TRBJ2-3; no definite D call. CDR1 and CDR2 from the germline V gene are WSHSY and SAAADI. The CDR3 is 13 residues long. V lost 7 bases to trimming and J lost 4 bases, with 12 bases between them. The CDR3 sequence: CASTNGPPDTQYF. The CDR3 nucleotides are TGCGCCAGCACGAATGGGCCTCCAGATACGCAGTATTTT.

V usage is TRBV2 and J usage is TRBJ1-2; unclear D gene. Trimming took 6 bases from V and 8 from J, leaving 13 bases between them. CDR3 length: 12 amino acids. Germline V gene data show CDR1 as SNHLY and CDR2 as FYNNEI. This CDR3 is CASRPNSGGYTF. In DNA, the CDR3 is TGTGCCAGCAGACCCAACAGCGGCGGCTACACCTTC.